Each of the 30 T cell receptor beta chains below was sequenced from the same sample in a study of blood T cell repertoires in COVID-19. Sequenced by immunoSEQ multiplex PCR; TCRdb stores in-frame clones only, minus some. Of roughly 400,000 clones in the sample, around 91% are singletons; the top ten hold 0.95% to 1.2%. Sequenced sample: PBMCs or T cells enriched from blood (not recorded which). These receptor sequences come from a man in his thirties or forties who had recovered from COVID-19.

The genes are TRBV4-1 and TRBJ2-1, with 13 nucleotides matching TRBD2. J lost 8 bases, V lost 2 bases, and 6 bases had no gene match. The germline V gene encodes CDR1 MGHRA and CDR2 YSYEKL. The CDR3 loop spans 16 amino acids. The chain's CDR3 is CASSQPGLAGFDEQFF. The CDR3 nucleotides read TGCGCCAGCAGCCAACCGGGACTAGCGGGATTCGATGAGCAGTTCTTC.

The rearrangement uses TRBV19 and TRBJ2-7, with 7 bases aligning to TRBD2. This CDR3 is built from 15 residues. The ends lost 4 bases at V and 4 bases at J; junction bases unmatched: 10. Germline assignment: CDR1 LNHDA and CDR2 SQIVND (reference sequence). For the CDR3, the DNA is TGTGCCAGTAGTACCCCCGCGGGAGCAGTTTACGAGCAGTACTTC. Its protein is CASSTPAGAVYEQYF.

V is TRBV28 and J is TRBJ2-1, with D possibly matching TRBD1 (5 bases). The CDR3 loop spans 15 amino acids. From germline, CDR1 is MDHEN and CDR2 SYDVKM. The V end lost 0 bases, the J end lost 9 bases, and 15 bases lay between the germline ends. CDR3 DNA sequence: TGTGCCAGCAGTTTATGGGACATCCGGCGCAGTGAGCAGTTCTTC. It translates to CASSLWDIRRSEQFF.

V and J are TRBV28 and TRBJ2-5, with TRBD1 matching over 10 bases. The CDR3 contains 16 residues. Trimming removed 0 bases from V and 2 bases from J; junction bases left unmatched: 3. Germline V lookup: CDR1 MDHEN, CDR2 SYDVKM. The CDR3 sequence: CASSLWGQGMQETQYF. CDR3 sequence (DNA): TGTGCCAGCAGTTTATGGGGACAGGGGATGCAAGAGACCCAGTACTTC.

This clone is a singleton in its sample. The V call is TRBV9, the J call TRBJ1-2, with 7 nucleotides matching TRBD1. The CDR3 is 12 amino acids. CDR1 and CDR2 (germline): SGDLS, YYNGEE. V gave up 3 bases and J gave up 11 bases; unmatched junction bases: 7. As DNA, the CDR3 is TGTGCCAGCAGCGCCCGGACAGGAGGGTACACCTTC. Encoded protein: CASSARTGGYTF. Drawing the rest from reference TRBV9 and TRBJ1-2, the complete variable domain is DSGVTQTPKHLITATGQRVTLRCSPRSGDLSVYWYQQSLDQGLQFLIQYYNGEERAKGNILERFSAQQFPDLHSELNLSSLELGDSALYFCASSARTGGYTFGSGTRLTVV.

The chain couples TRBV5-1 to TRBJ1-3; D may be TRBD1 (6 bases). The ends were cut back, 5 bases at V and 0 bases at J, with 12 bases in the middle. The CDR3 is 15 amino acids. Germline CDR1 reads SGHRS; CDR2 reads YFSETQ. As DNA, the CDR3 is TGCGCCAGCAGGCCGGGACAAAGCTCTGGAAACACCATATATTTT. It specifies CASRPGQSSGNTIYF.

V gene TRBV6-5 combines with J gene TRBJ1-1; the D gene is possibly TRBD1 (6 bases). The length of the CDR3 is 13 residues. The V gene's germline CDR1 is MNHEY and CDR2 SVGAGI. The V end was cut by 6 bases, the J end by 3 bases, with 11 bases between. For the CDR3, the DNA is TGTGCCAGCAGATTTAACAGGGACACTGAAGCTTTCTTT. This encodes CASRFNRDTEAFF.

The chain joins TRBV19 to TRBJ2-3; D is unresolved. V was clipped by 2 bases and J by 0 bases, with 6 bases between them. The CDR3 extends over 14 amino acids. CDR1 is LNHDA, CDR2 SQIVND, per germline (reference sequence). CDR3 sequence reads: CASSIRSSTDTQYF. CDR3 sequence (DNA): TGTGCCAGTAGTATACGCAGTAGCACAGATACGCAGTATTTT.

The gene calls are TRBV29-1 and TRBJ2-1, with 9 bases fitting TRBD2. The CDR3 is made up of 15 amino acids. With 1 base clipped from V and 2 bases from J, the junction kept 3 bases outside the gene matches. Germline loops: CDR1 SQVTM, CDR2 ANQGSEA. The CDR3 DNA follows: TGCAGCGTTGAAGTTATAGCGGGGGCCTACAATGAGCAGTTCTTC. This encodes CSVEVIAGAYNEQFF.

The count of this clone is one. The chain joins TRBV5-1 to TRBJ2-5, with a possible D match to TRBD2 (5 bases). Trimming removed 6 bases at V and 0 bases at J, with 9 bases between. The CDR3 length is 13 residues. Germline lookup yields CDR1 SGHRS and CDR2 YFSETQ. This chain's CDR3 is CASNEGNQETQYF. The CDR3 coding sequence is TGCGCCAGCAATGAGGGTAACCAAGAGACCCAGTACTTC.

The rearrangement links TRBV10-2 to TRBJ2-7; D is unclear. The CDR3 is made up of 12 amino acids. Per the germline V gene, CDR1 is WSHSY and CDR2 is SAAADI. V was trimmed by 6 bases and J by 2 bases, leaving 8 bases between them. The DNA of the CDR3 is TGCGCCAGCAGCGCGATGGCCTACGAGCAGTACTTC. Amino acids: CASSAMAYEQYF.

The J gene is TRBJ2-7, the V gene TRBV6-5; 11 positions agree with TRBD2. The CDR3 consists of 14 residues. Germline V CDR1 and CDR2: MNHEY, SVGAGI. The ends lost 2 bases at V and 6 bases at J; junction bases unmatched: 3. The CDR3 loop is CASSYPGTSGEQYF. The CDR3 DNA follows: TGTGCCAGCAGTTACCCAGGGACTAGCGGCGAGCAGTACTTC.

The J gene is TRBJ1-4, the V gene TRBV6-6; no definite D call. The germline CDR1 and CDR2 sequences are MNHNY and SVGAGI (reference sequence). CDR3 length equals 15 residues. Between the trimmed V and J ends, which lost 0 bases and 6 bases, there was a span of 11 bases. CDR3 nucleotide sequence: TGTGCCAGCAGTTACTCGGCACCCAGTGATGAAAAACTGTTTTTT. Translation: CASSYSAPSDEKLFF.

As DNA, the CDR3 is TGTGCCAGCAGTCCCACGGACAGGGCAGCCTATGGCTACACCTTC. The encoded protein is CASSPTDRAAYGYTF. The genes are TRBV27 and TRBJ1-2; 8 nucleotides match TRBD1. Germline CDR1 MNHEY, CDR2 SMNVEV (reference sequence). V lost 5 bases and J lost 4; bases outside the gene matches: 9. The CDR3 is 15 amino acids.

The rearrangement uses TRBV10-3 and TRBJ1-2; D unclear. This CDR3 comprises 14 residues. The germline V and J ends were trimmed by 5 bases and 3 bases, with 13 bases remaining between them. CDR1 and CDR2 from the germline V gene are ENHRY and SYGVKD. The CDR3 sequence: CAISKESRDYGYTF. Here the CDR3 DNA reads TGTGCCATCAGTAAGGAGAGTAGAGACTATGGCTACACCTTC.

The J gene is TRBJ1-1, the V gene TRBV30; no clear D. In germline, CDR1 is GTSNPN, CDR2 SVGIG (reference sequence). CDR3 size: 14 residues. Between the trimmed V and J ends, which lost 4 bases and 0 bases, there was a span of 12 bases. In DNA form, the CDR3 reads TGTGCCTGGATCCCGCGTACAGTGAACACTGAAGCTTTCTTT. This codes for CAWIPRTVNTEAFF. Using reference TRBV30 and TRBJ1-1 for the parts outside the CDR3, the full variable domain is SQTIHQWPATLVQPVGSPLSLECTVEGTSNPNLYWYRQAAGRGLQLLFYSVGIGQISSEVPQNLSASRPQDRQFILSSKKLLLSDSGFYLCAWIPRTVNTEAFFGQGTRLTVV.

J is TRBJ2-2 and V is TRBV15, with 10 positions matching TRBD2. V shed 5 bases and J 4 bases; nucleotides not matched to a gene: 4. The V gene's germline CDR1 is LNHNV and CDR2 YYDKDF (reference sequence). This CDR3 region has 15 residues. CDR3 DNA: TGTGCCACCAGCGCAGGACTAGCGGCCACCGGGGAGCTGTTTTTT. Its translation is CATSAGLAATGELFF.

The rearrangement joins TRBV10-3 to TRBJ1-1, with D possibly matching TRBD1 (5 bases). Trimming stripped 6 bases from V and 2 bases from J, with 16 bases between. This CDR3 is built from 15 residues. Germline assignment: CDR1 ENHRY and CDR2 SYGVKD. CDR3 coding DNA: TGTGCCATCAGGACAGAGGACCGTTCCAACACTGAAGCTTTCTTT. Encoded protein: CAIRTEDRSNTEAFF.

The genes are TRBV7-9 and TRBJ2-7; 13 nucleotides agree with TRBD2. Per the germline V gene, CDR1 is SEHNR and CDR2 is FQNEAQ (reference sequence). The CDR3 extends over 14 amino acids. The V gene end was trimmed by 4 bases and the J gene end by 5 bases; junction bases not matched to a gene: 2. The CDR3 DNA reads TGTGCCAGCAGCTCCGGACTAGCGGGAGACGAGCAGTACTTC. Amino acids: CASSSGLAGDEQYF.

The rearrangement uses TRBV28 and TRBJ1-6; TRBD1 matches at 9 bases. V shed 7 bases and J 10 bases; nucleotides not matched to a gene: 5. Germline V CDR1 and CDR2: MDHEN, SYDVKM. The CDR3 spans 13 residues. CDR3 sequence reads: CASTGQGWSPLHF. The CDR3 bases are TGTGCCAGCACGGGACAGGGTTGGTCACCCCTCCACTTT.

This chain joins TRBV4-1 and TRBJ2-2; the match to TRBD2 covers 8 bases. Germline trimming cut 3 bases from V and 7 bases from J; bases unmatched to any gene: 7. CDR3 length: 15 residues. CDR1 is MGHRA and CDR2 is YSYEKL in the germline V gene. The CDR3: CASSHSGESGGELFF. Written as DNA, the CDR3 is TGCGCCAGCAGCCATAGCGGGGAGTCGGGCGGGGAGCTGTTTTTT.

CDR3 DNA: TGTGCCACCAGCAGAGTGCGGCTAGCGAACACCGGGGAGCTGTTTTTT. The encoded protein is CATSRVRLANTGELFF. The gene calls are TRBV15 and TRBJ2-2; D remains ambiguous. This CDR3 region has 16 residues. V lost 1 base, J lost 0 bases, and 9 bases lay in between. Germline-derived CDR1 and CDR2 are LNHNV and YYDKDF (reference sequence).

CDR3 in DNA: TGTGCCAGCAGTTACTCGTCGGCTGAAGCTTTCTTT. As protein: CASSYSSAEAFF. The chain uses TRBV6-5 and TRBJ1-1; unclear D gene. This CDR3 is built from 12 residues. V lost 0 bases to trimming and J lost 6 bases, with 5 bases between them. Germline V lookup: CDR1 MNHEY, CDR2 SVGAGI.

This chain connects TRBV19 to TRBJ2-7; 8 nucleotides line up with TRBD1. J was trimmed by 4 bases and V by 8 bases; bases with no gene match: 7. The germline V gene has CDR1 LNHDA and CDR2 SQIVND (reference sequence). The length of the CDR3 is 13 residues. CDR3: CASGTGRSYEQYF. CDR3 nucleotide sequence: TGTGCCAGTGGGACAGGACGAAGTTACGAGCAGTACTTC.

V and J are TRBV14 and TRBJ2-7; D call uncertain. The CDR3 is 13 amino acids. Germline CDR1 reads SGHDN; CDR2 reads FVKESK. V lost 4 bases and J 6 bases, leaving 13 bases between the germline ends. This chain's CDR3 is CASSPQVSFEQYF. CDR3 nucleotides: TGTGCCAGCAGCCCGCAAGTGAGTTTCGAGCAGTACTTC.

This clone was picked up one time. CDR3 sequence reads: CASSFSQGIFVEQYF. The CDR3 bases are TGTGCCAGCAGCTTCTCACAGGGTATTTTTGTTGAGCAGTACTTC. The J gene is TRBJ2-7, the V gene TRBV7-9, with D tentatively TRBD1 (6 bases). Germline-derived CDR1 and CDR2 are SEHNR and FQNEAQ (reference sequence). The CDR3 loop spans 15 amino acids. V lost 3 bases and J 7 bases, leaving 19 bases between the germline ends.

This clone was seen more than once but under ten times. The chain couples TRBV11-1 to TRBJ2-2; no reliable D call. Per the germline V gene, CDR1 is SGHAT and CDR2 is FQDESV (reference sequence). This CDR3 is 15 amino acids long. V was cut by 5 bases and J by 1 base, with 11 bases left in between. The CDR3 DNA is TGTGCCAGCAGCCGTACAGTTCTGAACACCGGGGAGCTGTTTTTT. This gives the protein CASSRTVLNTGELFF.

In DNA form, the CDR3 reads TGTGCCAGCAGCTTGACAGGACAGGGCTGGGCTGGGGCCAACGTCCTGACTTTC. Its protein is CASSLTGQGWAGANVLTF. The chain carries TRBV7-9 and TRBJ2-6, with 8 bases identical to TRBD1. V lost 3 bases to trimming and J lost 2 bases; unmatched junction nucleotides: 9. Germline-derived CDR1 and CDR2 are SEHNR and FQNEAQ (reference sequence). CDR3 length: 18 residues.

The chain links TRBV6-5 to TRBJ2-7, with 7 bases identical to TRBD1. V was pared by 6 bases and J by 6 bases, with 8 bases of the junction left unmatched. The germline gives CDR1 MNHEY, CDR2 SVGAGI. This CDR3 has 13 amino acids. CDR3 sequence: CASSTTGTGEQYF. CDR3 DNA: TGTGCCAGCAGCACGACAGGGACGGGCGAGCAGTACTTC.

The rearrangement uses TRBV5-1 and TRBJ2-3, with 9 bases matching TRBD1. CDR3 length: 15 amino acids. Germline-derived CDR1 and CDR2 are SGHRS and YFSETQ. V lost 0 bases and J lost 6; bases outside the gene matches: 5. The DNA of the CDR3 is TGCGCCAGCAGCTTGGGGACAGGGGCGGCGGATACGCAGTATTTT. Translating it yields CASSLGTGAADTQYF.